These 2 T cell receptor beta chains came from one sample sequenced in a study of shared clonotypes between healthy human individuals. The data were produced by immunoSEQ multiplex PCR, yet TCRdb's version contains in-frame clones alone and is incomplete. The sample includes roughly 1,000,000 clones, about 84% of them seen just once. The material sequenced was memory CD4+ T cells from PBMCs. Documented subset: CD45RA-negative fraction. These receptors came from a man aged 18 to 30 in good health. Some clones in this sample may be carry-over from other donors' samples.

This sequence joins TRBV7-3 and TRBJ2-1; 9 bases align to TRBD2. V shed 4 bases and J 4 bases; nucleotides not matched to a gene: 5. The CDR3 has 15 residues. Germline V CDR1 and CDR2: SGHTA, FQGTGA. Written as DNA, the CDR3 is TGTGCCAGCAGCTCCAGCGGGAGGCTTTACAATGAGCAGTTCTTC. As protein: CASSSSGRLYNEQFF. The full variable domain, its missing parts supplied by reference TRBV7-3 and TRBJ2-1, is GAGVSQTPSNKVTEKGKYVELRCDPISGHTALYWYRQSLGQGPEFLIYFQGTGAADDSGLPNDRFFAVRPEGSVSTLKIQRTERGDSAVYLCASSSSGRLYNEQFFGPGTRLTVL.

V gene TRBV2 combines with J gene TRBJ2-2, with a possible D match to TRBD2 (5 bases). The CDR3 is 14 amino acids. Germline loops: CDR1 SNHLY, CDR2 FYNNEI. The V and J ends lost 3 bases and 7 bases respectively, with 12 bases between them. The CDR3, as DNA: TGTGCCAGCAGTGATAAACAGCGGAACGGGGAGCTGTTTTTT. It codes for CASSDKQRNGELFF.